This T cell receptor (beta chain) was captured in a study of breast tumors, draining lymph nodes, adjacent tissues. The study, taken as a whole, reports: Tumor T cell lymph node origin was a supported hypothesis, not proven.

As to this clonotype: Its antigen is undetermined.

TCRdb processed the multiplex PCR reads anew with MiXCR; each CDR3 protein has one entry. The sample has some 53,000 distinct CDR3 sequences; approximately 45% are singletons. Germline trimming cut 5 bases from V and 7 bases from J; bases unmatched to any gene: 4. Germline CDR1 SGHTA, CDR2 FQGNSA. This CDR3 has 14 amino acids. Sequencing was done on a sample of breast tumor tissue. The chain joins TRBV7-2 to TRBJ2-1, with 11 bases lining up with TRBD2. The source is a female donor with breast cancer. Some clones in this sample may be carry-over from other donors' samples. The CDR3 sequence: CASSARLAGNEQFF. The CDR3 region has the DNA TGTGCCAGCAGCGCCCGACTAGCGGGAAATGAGCAGTTCTTC. The full variable domain, in which reference TRBV7-2 and TRBJ2-1 provide the parts outside the CDR3, is GAGVSQSPSNKVTEKGKDVELRCDPISGHTALYWYRQSLGQGLEFLIYFQGNSAPDKSGLPSDRFSAERTGGSVSTLTIQRTQQEDSAVYLCASSARLAGNEQFFGPGTRLTVL.